A selection of T cell receptor beta chains follows, all from one sample in a study of T-cell reconstitution after alpha-beta-depleted transplantation in children. A single record per CDR3 protein comes from TCRdb applying MiXCR to the PCR reads. The repertoire consists of approximately 99,000 distinct CDR3 sequences, with about 6.4% occurring once and the leading ten covering roughly 25%. Sequencing used PBMCs, mostly from graft donor cells, obtained 360 days after TCRalphabeta/CD19-depleted stem cell transplant. The receptors come from a male patient aged 2-15 years who had a stem cell transplant for acute lymphoblastic leukemia, so the T cells may come from the graft donor. CDR3s include the opening cysteine and the closing phenylalanine or tryptophan. The D gene is left open where the match is weak. The size entry is marked missing in some rows and otherwise reads once, few, many or a size class.

TRBJ2-2,many,12,TRBV9,-,CASSASGGELFF,TGTGCCAGCAGCGCCTCGGGCGGGGAGCTGTTTTTT
TRBJ1-5,many,12,TRBV12-3/TRBV12-4,-,CASAQSNQPQHF,TGTGCCAGCGCCCAGAGCAATCAGCCCCAGCATTTT
TRBJ2-2,once,15,TRBV11-2,-,CASSLAGGGTGELFF,TGTGCCAGCAGCTTAGCGGGGGGCGGCACCGGGGAGCTGTTTTTT
TRBJ2-4,many,16,TRBV4-3,-,CASSQGASTHGNIQYF,TGCGCCAGCAGCCAAGGGGCCAGCACTCACGGGAACATTCAGTACTTC
TRBJ2-1,many,15,TRBV6-5,TRBD1,CASIITGTGYNEQFF,TGTGCCAGCATTATTACCGGGACAGGCTACAATGAGCAGTTCTTC
TRBJ1-1,many,13,TRBV4-3,-,CASSFGLNTEAFF,TGCGCCAGCAGCTTCGGACTGAACACTGAAGCTTTCTTT
TRBJ2-1,many,15,TRBV6-1,-,CASSEGQSSYNEQFF,TGTGCCAGCAGTGAAGGACAATCCTCCTACAATGAGCAGTTCTTC
TRBJ2-2,once,12,TRBV7-6,-,CASSLGYGELFF,TGTGCCAGCAGCTTAGGGTACGGGGAGCTGTTTTTT
TRBJ1-1,many,11,TRBV2,TRBD1,CATPGQGGAFF,TGTGCCACCCCGGGACAGGGCGGTGCTTTCTTT
TRBJ2-1,-,15,TRBV7-9,TRBD2,CASSPRTSGHNEQFF,TGTGCCAGCAGCCCGAGAACTAGCGGGCACAATGAGCAGTTCTTC
TRBJ1-4,many,16,TRBV14,TRBD1,CASSQGVPGQTVKLFF,TGTGCCAGCAGCCAAGGCGTTCCGGGACAGACGGTAAAACTGTTTTTT
TRBJ2-7,many,14,TRBV20-1,-,CSAKDYKVVYEQYF,TGCAGTGCGAAGGACTATAAGGTTGTCTACGAGCAGTACTTC
TRBJ2-7,-,14,TRBV11-2,-,CASRLRDGRYEQYF,TGTGCCAGCAGGCTGAGGGACGGACGCTACGAGCAGTACTTC
TRBJ2-1,many,15,TRBV28,TRBD2,CASSYGTSWLNEQFF,TGTGCCAGCAGCTACGGGACTAGCTGGCTAAATGAGCAGTTCTTC
TRBJ2-5,-,16,TRBV20-1,TRBD1,CSAQQFRDREEETQYF,TGCAGTGCTCAACAGTTCCGGGACAGGGAGGAAGAGACCCAGTACTTC
TRBJ2-1,many,14,TRBV7-9,-,CASSPPRARGEQFF,TGTGCCAGCAGCCCCCCCCGGGCCAGGGGTGAGCAGTTCTTC
TRBJ2-2,-,13,TRBV7-9,-,CASSYEGERELFF,TGTGCCAGCAGCTATGAGGGGGAACGGGAGCTGTTTTTT
TRBJ2-3,many,13,TRBV2,-,CASEDLRGDTQYF,TGTGCCAGCGAGGACCTGAGGGGAGATACGCAGTATTTT
TRBJ2-5,-,14,TRBV9,-,CASSFRDRQETQYF,TGTGCCAGCAGCTTTAGAGACAGGCAAGAGACCCAGTACTTC
TRBJ2-2,-,19,TRBV6-5,-,CASSSPTRTFNPLVGELFF,TGTGCCAGCAGTTCTCCCACGAGGACTTTTAACCCCCTTGTCGGGGAGCTGTTTTTT
TRBJ2-5,many,14,TRBV7-9,-,CASSLSSGIETQYF,TGTGCCAGCAGCCTAAGTTCAGGGATAGAGACCCAGTACTTC
TRBJ2-3,-,10,TRBV19,-,CASSGLSRHF,TGTGCCAGTAGTGGCCTCTCCCGTCATTTT
TRBJ2-6,many,13,TRBV28,-,CASSLPGANVLTF,TGTGCCAGCAGTCTCCCAGGGGCCAACGTCCTGACTTTC
TRBJ2-7,many,15,TRBV12-3/TRBV12-4,TRBD1,CASRTGPPSSYEQYF,TGTGCCAGCAGGACAGGGCCCCCGAGCTCCTACGAGCAGTACTTC